This paragraph covers one T cell receptor (beta chain) sequence. A much larger clone sits a single nucleotide away, making a read error possible. Germline assignment: CDR1 DFQATT and CDR2 SNEGSKA (reference sequence). This CDR3 is built from 15 residues. This sample was taken from a study of blood T cells in healthy people across ages. Primers used in a second PCR of about 6 to 12 cycles were a sample-barcoded 5' primer and a J-beta primer mix. TCRdb re-called the 5' RACE reads through MiXCR, storing one row per CDR3 protein. The sample contains roughly 900,000 distinct CDR3 sequences, about 48% of which appear only once.

The sequenced sample consisted of blood. This TCR was recovered from a man aged 30 to 39 in good health. This rearrangement joins TRBV20-1 to TRBJ2-1; TRBD2 aligns across 9 bases. The CDR3 loop is CGARDGVAGVHEQFF. The CDR3 nucleotides read TGCGGTGCTAGAGATGGGGTAGCGGGAGTCCATGAGCAGTTCTTC.